A selection of T cell receptor beta chains follows, all from one sample in a study of cytomegalovirus exposure and HLA in healthy donors. Method: immunoSEQ multiplex PCR; TCRdb's copy keeps in-frame clones and lacks some. The sample carries some 140,000 clones, under 85% recorded once. Sequenced material: PBMCs. These receptors all stem from a man aged 18 to 35 in good health and CMV-seronegative. Both conserved end residues are part of each CDR3. The order of the fields is CDR3 protein, CDR3 DNA, V gene, clone size, J gene, D gene. The D gene is left open where the match is weak. Some rows have no size entry. The others give once, few or many, or a class for an expanded clone.

CDR3: CSVVDSHSGANVLTF
DNA: TGCAGCGTTGTGGACAGCCACTCTGGGGCCAACGTCCTGACTTTC
V: TRBV29-1
size: -
J: TRBJ2-6
D: -

CDR3: CASRWTGGNTEAFF
DNA: TGTGCCAGCAGGTGGACAGGGGGTAACACTGAAGCTTTCTTT
V: TRBV6-6
size: -
J: TRBJ1-1
D: TRBD1

CDR3: CASSLRRGMNTEAFF
DNA: TGTGCCAGCAGCTTGCGGAGAGGAATGAACACTGAAGCTTTCTTT
V: TRBV5-6
size: -
J: TRBJ1-1
D: -

CDR3: CASSTTGGAGTEAFF
DNA: TGTGCCAGCAGCACGACAGGGGGCGCAGGGACTGAAGCTTTCTTT
V: TRBV7-2
size: -
J: TRBJ1-1
D: TRBD1

CDR3: CASSLGVTAGDGYTF
DNA: TGTGCCAGCAGCTTAGGAGTCACGGCAGGGGATGGCTACACCTTC
V: TRBV7-9
size: -
J: TRBJ1-2
D: -

CDR3: CASSLMVQRGANTQYF
DNA: TGTGCCAGCAGCTTAATGGTCCAGCGGGGGGCCAATACGCAGTATTTT
V: TRBV11-2
size: -
J: TRBJ2-3
D: TRBD2

CDR3: CASSPLQTGVRGNTEAFF
DNA: TGTGCCAGCTCACCACTGCAGACAGGGGTTCGGGGTAACACTGAAGCTTTCTTT
V: TRBV18
size: few
J: TRBJ1-1
D: TRBD1

CDR3: CASRSSVGADEQYF
DNA: TGTGCCAGCAGATCCTCAGTTGGGGCGGACGAGCAGTACTTC
V: TRBV27
size: -
J: TRBJ2-7
D: -

CDR3: CASSGLGGANEQYF
DNA: TGCGCCAGCAGCGGGCTTGGGGGGGCGAACGAGCAGTACTTC
V: TRBV5-1
size: few
J: TRBJ2-7
D: -

CDR3: CASRRGGGAYNEQFF
DNA: TGTGCCAGCAGACGAGGGGGCGGGGCCTACAATGAGCAGTTCTTC
V: TRBV11-2
size: few
J: TRBJ2-1
D: -

CDR3: CASSTWGQGYGYTF
DNA: TGTGCCAGCAGTACGTGGGGACAGGGCTATGGCTACACCTTC
V: TRBV6-5
size: -
J: TRBJ1-2
D: TRBD1

CDR3: CASSFLSGTAYNEQFF
DNA: TGTGCCAGCAGCTTCCTCTCCGGGACAGCCTACAATGAGCAGTTCTTC
V: TRBV5-8
size: -
J: TRBJ2-1
D: TRBD1

CDR3: CASSEAQGRSYTF
DNA: TGTGCCAGCAGTGAAGCCCAGGGGAGAAGCTACACCTTC
V: TRBV6-1
size: few
J: TRBJ1-2
D: -

CDR3: CASSSGHSYGYTF
DNA: TGTGCCAGCAGCTCCGGACATTCCTATGGCTACACCTTC
V: TRBV11-2
size: -
J: TRBJ1-2
D: -

CDR3: CASSIDRNRPDSGNTIYF
DNA: TGTGCCAGTAGTATAGATCGTAACAGGCCCGACTCTGGAAACACCATATATTTT
V: TRBV19
size: -
J: TRBJ1-3
D: -

CDR3: CASRRAQGAYEQYF
DNA: TGTGCCAGCAGACGGGCCCAGGGGGCCTACGAGCAGTACTTC
V: TRBV25-1
size: few
J: TRBJ2-7
D: TRBD1

CDR3: CASSYSRQAANYGYTF
DNA: TGTGCCAGCAGTTACTCCAGGCAAGCAGCTAACTATGGCTACACCTTC
V: TRBV6-5
size: -
J: TRBJ1-2
D: -

CDR3: CSVTTGPEFF
DNA: TGCAGCGTTACGACAGGGCCCGAGTTCTTC
V: TRBV29-1
size: -
J: TRBJ2-1
D: TRBD1

CDR3: CASSYGTLNTGELFF
DNA: TGTGCCAGTAGTTACGGGACACTGAACACCGGGGAGCTGTTTTTT
V: TRBV19
size: -
J: TRBJ2-2
D: -

CDR3: CASSGRGFNQPQHF
DNA: TGTGCCAGCAGTGGTCGGGGGTTCAATCAGCCCCAGCATTTT
V: TRBV2
size: few
J: TRBJ1-5
D: -

CDR3: CASSPITVQETQYF
DNA: TGTGCCAGCAGCCCAATCACAGTGCAAGAGACCCAGTACTTC
V: TRBV11-2
size: -
J: TRBJ2-5
D: -

CDR3: CASSPNRGTGELFF
DNA: TGTGCCAGCAGCCCTAACAGGGGAACAGGGGAGCTGTTTTTT
V: TRBV7-2
size: few
J: TRBJ2-2
D: TRBD1

CDR3: CASSLATSGGYQETQYF
DNA: TGTGCCAGCAGCTTAGCGACCAGCGGGGGGTACCAAGAGACCCAGTACTTC
V: TRBV7-2
size: -
J: TRBJ2-5
D: TRBD2